One and the same sample provided the 7 T cell receptor beta chains below, sequenced in a study of lymphopenia after photon versus proton radiotherapy (dated by TCRdb to between 2017 and 2020). Library method: the immunoSEQ multiplex PCR assay. The table comes from immuneACCESS by way of TCRdb, which keeps in-frame sequences with V and J called. Part of the clones is missing from these tables; in studies checked, under half for an unresolved V gene and the rest for unknown reasons. The sample yields 25,000 to 30,000 clones; roughly 87% were counted once. Roughly 19% of the sample belongs to the ten largest clones. The sequencing here drew on peripheral blood, taken from a patient treated with photon-based radiotherapy. These receptors came from a man aged 45-65 years with gastric cancer.

V is TRBV14 and J is TRBJ1-2; D is unresolved. The CDR3 is 15 residues long. Germline CDR1 is SGHDN and CDR2 is FVKESK. The V end lost 1 base, the J end lost 0 bases, and 9 bases lay between the germline ends. CDR3 sequence reads: CASSQGMWTNYGYTF. The CDR3 DNA reads as TGTGCCAGCAGCCAAGGGATGTGGACTAACTATGGCTACACCTTC.

The chain uses TRBV5-1 and TRBJ2-7; TRBD2 matches at 7 bases. The germline gives CDR1 SGHRS, CDR2 YFSETQ. V lost 4 bases, J lost 0 bases, and 7 bases stayed unmatched. The CDR3 totals 15 residues. The CDR3 nucleotides read TGCGCCAGCAGCCCAGCGGGACGGAGCTCCTACGAGCAGTACTTC. It translates to CASSPAGRSSYEQYF.

The rearrangement uses TRBV27 and TRBJ1-3; a possible D gene is TRBD1 (6 bases). V was clipped by 3 bases and J by 0 bases, with 18 bases between them. The germline V gene has CDR1 MNHEY and CDR2 SMNVEV (reference sequence). The CDR3 spans 18 residues. This chain's CDR3 is CASSLRWGPNSSGNTIYF. The CDR3 DNA reads TGTGCCAGCAGTTTGCGTTGGGGGCCCAACTCCTCTGGAAACACCATATATTTT.

The V call is TRBV5-6, the J call TRBJ1-5, with D unclear. CDR3 length: 13 amino acids. V dropped 0 bases and J dropped 10 bases, with 11 bases sitting between them. In germline, CDR1 is SGHDT, CDR2 YYEEEE. The DNA of the CDR3 is TGTGCCAGCAGCTTGGCCCCCGCGGGACCCCAGCATTTT. Its protein product is CASSLAPAGPQHF. Variable domain in full (rest from reference TRBV5-6 and TRBJ1-5): DAGVTQSPTHLIKTRGQQVTLRCSPKSGHDTVSWYQQALGQGPQFIFQYYEEEERQRGNFPDRFSGHQFPNYSSELNVNALLLGDSALYLCASSLAPAGPQHFGDGTRLSIL.

This clone was counted a single time. The gene calls are TRBV30 and TRBJ1-3; possibly TRBD1 for D (5 bases). V shed 4 bases and J shed 0 bases, with 7 bases lying between them. CDR3 length: 13 amino acids. Per the germline V gene, CDR1 is GTSNPN and CDR2 is SVGIG (reference sequence). CDR3 in DNA: TGTGCCTGGAACAGGTTCTCTGGAAACACCATATATTTT. Encoded protein: CAWNRFSGNTIYF. Full variable domain (outside the CDR3, taken from reference TRBV30 and TRBJ1-3): SQTIHQWPATLVQPVGSPLSLECTVEGTSNPNLYWYRQAAGRGLQLLFYSVGIGQISSEVPQNLSASRPQDRQFILSSKKLLLSDSGFYLCAWNRFSGNTIYFGEGSWLTVV.

V is TRBV2 and J is TRBJ1-2; no definite D call. Trimming shortened V by 2 bases and J by 1 base, and 5 bases separated the two germline ends. The CDR3 is 13 residues long. Germline CDR1 and CDR2: SNHLY and FYNNEI. The CDR3 DNA follows: TGTGCCAGCAGTGAACCCTTTAACTATGGCTACACCTTC. This encodes CASSEPFNYGYTF.

The V call is TRBV2, the J call TRBJ1-3, with 7 bases that match TRBD1. V gave up 5 bases and J gave up 7 bases; unmatched junction bases: 11. CDR3 length: 15 residues. Germline V gives CDR1 SNHLY, CDR2 FYNNEI. The CDR3 here is CASSFRGTVGNTIYF. CDR3 coding DNA: TGTGCCAGCAGTTTCCGCGGGACAGTGGGGAACACCATATATTTT.